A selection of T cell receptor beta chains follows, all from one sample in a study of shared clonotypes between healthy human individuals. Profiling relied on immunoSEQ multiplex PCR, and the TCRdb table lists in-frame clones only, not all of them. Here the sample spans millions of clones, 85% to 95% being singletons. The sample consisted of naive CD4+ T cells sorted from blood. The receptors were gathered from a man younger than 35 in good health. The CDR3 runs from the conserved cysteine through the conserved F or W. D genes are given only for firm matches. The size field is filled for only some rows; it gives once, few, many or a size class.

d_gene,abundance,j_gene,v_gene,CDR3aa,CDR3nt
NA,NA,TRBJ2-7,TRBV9,CASSVGPGEYEQYF,TGTGCCAGCAGCGTAGGACCCGGGGAGTACGAGCAGTACTTC
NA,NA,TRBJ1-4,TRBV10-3,CAISGQGNEKLFF,TGTGCCATCAGTGGGCAGGGTAATGAAAAACTGTTTTTT
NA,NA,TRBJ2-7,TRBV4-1,CASSQDSGPAYEQYF,TGCGCCAGCAGCCAAGATTCAGGGCCAGCCTACGAGCAGTACTTC
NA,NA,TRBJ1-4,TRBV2,CASRRLGATNEKLFF,TGTGCCAGCAGAAGACTAGGGGCAACTAATGAAAAACTGTTTTTT
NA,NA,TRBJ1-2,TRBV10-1,CASSEWRAYGYTF,TGCGCCAGCAGTGAGTGGAGAGCTTATGGCTACACCTTC
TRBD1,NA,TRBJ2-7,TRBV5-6,CASCQGAYEQYF,TGTGCCAGCTGCCAGGGGGCATACGAGCAGTACTTC
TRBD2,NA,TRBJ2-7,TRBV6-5,CASSWGLADLGGEQYF,TGTGCCAGCAGTTGGGGACTAGCGGACCTAGGTGGCGAGCAGTACTTC
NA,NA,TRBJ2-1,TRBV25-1,CASSEAGANSYNEQFF,TGTGCCAGCAGTGAGGCGGGGGCGAACTCCTACAATGAGCAGTTCTTC
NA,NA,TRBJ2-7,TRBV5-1,CASSFWGSSYEQYF,TGCGCCAGCAGCTTTTGGGGGAGCTCCTACGAGCAGTACTTC
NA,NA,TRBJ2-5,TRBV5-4,CASSVTGSQETQYF,TGTGCCAGCAGCGTGACAGGTTCCCAAGAGACCCAGTACTTC
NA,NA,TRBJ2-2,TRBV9,CASSPGEGRTGELFF,TGTGCCAGCAGCCCGGGTGAGGGGCGCACCGGGGAGCTGTTTTTT
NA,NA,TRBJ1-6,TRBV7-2,CASSPRDRWSGSPLHF,TGTGCCAGCAGCCCCCGGGACCGATGGAGTGGTTCACCCCTCCACTTT
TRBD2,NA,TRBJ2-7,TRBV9,CASSVGGGGPYEQYF,TGTGCCAGCAGCGTAGGCGGGGGAGGGCCCTACGAGCAGTACTTC
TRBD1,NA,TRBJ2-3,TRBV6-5,CASSPPGQDTQYF,TGTGCCAGCAGTCCTCCGGGACAGGATACGCAGTATTTT
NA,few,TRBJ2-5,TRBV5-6,CASSFEETQYF,TGTGCCAGCAGCTTTGAAGAGACCCAGTACTTC
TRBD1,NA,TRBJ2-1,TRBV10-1,CASSDQGASYNEQFF,TGCGCCAGCAGTGATCAGGGGGCATCTTACAATGAGCAGTTCTTC
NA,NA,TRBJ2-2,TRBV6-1,CASSEISGDITGELFF,TGTGCCAGCAGTGAAATTTCAGGGGACATAACCGGGGAGCTGTTTTTT
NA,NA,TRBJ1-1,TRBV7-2,CASSSRQVMDAFF,TGTGCCAGCAGCTCGCGACAGGTGATGGACGCTTTCTTT
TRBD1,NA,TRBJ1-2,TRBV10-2,CASSESRQGNGYTF,TGCGCCAGCAGTGAGTCGAGACAGGGGAATGGCTACACCTTC
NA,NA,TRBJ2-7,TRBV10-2,CASSVGGGAYYEQYF,TGCGCCAGCAGTGTAGGAGGCGGGGCTTACTACGAGCAGTACTTC
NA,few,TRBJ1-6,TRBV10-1,CASSEPNRVGSPLHF,TGCGCCAGCAGTGAGCCTAACAGGGTCGGCTCACCCCTCCACTTT
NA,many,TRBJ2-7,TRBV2,CASKTTLLDEQYF,TGTGCCAGCAAGACGACCCTTCTCGACGAGCAGTACTTC
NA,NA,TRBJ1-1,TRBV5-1,CASSSQGAEAFF,TGCGCCAGCAGCTCACAGGGCGCTGAAGCTTTCTTT
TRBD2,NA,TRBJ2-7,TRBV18,CASSITSGRPTYEQYF,TGTGCCAGCTCAATCACTAGCGGGAGGCCGACATACGAGCAGTACTTC
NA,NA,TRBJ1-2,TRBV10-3,CAISESMGGYTF,TGTGCCATCAGTGAGTCGATGGGGGGCTACACCTTC
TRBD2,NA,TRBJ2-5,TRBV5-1,CASSLATSGGGETQYF,TGCGCCAGCAGCCTCGCGACTAGCGGGGGAGGGGAGACCCAGTACTTC
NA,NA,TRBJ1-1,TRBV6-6,CASSYSAKNTEAFF,TGTGCCAGCAGTTACTCGGCCAAGAACACTGAAGCTTTCTTT
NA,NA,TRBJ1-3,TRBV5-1,CASSASDPHSGNTIYF,TGCGCCAGCAGCGCTTCGGACCCTCACTCTGGAAACACCATATATTTT
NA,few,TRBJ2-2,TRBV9,CASSPQGGVTGELFF,TGTGCCAGCAGCCCCCAGGGGGGTGTCACCGGGGAGCTGTTTTTT
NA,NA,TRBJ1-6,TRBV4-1,CASSLTGGYNSPLHF,TGCGCCAGCAGCTTAACGGGGGGGTATAATTCACCCCTCCACTTT
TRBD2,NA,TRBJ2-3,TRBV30,CAWSVRRTSGATDTQYF,TGTGCCTGGAGTGTCCGACGGACTAGCGGGGCCACAGATACGCAGTATTTT
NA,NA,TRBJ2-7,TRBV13,CASSLGQGYEQYF,TGTGCCAGCAGCTTAGGGCAGGGCTACGAGCAGTACTTC
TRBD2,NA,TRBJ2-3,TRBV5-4,CASKVWLAGGLLTDTQYF,TGTGCCAGCAAGGTGTGGCTAGCGGGGGGGCTTCTCACAGATACGCAGTATTTT
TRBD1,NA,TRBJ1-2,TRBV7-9,CASSSGQGAYGYTF,TGTGCCAGCAGCTCTGGACAGGGGGCCTATGGCTACACCTTC
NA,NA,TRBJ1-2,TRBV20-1,CSATGNDGYTF,TGCAGTGCTACAGGGAACGATGGCTACACCTTC
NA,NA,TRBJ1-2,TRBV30,CAWREETTNYGYTF,TGTGCCTGGAGGGAGGAGACAACTAACTATGGCTACACCTTC
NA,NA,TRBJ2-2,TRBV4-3,CASSREGTGELFF,TGCGCCAGCAGCCGCGAGGGAACCGGGGAGCTGTTTTTT
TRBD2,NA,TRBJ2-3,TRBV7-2,CASSLVLAGTDTQYF,TGTGCCAGCAGCTTAGTCCTAGCGGGAACAGATACGCAGTATTTT
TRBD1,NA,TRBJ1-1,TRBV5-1,CASNKEGAWNTEAFF,TGCGCCAGCAATAAGGAGGGGGCCTGGAACACTGAAGCTTTCTTT
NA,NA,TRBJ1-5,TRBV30,CAWGDNQPQHF,TGTGCCTGGGGGGACAACCAGCCCCAGCATTTT
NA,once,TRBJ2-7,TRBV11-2,CASSLPGPYEQYF,TGTGCCAGCAGCTTACCTGGCCCCTACGAGCAGTACTTC
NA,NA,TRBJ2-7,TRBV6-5,CASSLDRSYEQYF,TGTGCCAGCAGTTTGGACAGATCCTACGAGCAGTACTTC
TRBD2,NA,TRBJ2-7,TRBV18,CASSPPGGSDEQYF,TGTGCCAGCTCACCTCCCGGGGGGAGCGACGAGCAGTACTTC
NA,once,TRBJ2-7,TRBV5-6,CASSLAGTTGSYEQYF,TGTGCCAGCAGCTTGGCGGGGACAACGGGCTCCTACGAGCAGTACTTC
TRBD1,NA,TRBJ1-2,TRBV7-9,CASSTGTGGASYGYTF,TGTGCCAGCTCAACCGGGACAGGGGGCGCTTCCTATGGCTACACCTTC
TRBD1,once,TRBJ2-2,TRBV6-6,CASSYPGTDNTGELFF,TGTGCCAGCAGTTACCCCGGGACAGACAACACCGGGGAGCTGTTTTTT
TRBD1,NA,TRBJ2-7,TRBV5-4,CASSSTGIEQYF,TGTGCCAGCAGCTCGACAGGGATCGAGCAGTACTTC
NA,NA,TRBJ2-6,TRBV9,CASSTSSGAIGANVLTF,TGTGCCAGCAGTACCTCTTCGGGGGCGATTGGGGCCAACGTCCTGACTTTC
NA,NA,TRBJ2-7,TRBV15,CATSRDPGYEQYF,TGTGCCACCAGCAGAGATCCGGGATACGAGCAGTACTTC
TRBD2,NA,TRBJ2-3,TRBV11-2,CASSSLRLAGALSTDTQYF,TGTGCCAGCAGCTCCCTGCGGCTAGCGGGGGCCTTAAGCACAGATACGCAGTATTTT
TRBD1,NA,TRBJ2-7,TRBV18,CASSSTGISYEQYF,TGTGCCAGCTCTTCGACAGGGATCTCCTACGAGCAGTACTTC
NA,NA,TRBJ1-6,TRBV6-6,CASSYSRSSYNSPLHF,TGTGCCAGCAGTTACTCGAGGAGCTCCTATAATTCACCCCTCCACTTT